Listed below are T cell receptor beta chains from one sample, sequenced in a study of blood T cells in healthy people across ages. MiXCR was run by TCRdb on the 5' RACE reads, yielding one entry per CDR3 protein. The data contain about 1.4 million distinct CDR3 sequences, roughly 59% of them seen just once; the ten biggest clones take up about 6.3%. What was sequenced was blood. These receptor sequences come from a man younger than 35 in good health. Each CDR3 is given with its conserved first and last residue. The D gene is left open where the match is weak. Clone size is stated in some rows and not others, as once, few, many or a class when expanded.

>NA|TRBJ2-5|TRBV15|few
CATSSALPGQETQYF
TGTGCCACCAGCAGTGCGCTACCTGGACAAGAGACCCAGTACTTC
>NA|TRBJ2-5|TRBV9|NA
CASSVDIGHGWQETQYF
TGTGCCAGCAGCGTAGATATTGGCCATGGTTGGCAAGAGACCCAGTACTTC
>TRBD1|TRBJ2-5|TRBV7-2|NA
CASSRTGVETQYF
TGTGCCAGCAGTCGCACAGGGGTGGAGACCCAGTACTTC
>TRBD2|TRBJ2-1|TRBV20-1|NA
CSAWTSGVDEQFF
TGCAGTGCTTGGACTAGCGGGGTCGATGAGCAGTTCTTC
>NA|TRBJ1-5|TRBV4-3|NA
CASSQGPNFPNQPQHF
TGCGCCAGCAGCCAAGGCCCTAACTTCCCCAATCAGCCCCAGCATTTT
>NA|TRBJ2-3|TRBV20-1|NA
CSARDRSSTDTQYF
TGCAGTGCTAGAGACAGGAGTAGCACAGATACGCAGTATTTT
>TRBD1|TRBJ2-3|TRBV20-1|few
CSAKPIPGQHTDTQYF
TGCAGTGCTAAACCAATTCCGGGACAGCACACAGATACGCAGTATTTT
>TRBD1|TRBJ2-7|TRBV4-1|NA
CASSQPHRDRGNEQYF
TGCGCCAGCAGCCAGCCCCACCGGGACAGGGGGAACGAGCAGTACTTC
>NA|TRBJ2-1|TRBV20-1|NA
CSASGLETQFF
TGCAGTGCTAGCGGGCTGGAGACCCAGTTCTTC
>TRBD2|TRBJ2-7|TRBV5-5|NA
CASRDSGGANEQYF
TGTGCCAGCAGGGATAGCGGGGGGGCCAACGAGCAGTACTTC
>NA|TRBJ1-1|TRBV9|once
CASSVARWRDPEAFF
TGTGCCAGCAGCGTAGCACGGTGGAGGGATCCTGAAGCTTTCTTT
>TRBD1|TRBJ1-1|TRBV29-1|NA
CSVGYRGGTEAFF
TGCAGCGTTGGATACAGGGGTGGCACTGAAGCTTTCTTT
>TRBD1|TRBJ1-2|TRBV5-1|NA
CASSFDREDGYTF
TGCGCCAGCAGCTTCGACAGGGAGGATGGCTACACCTTC
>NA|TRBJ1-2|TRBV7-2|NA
CASSSGKGYTF
TGTGCCAGCAGCTCCGGGAAAGGCTACACCTTC
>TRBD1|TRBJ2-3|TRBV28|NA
CASSPGPATGFADTQYF
TGTGCCAGCAGTCCTGGACCCGCGACAGGGTTCGCAGATACGCAGTATTTT
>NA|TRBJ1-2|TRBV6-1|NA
CASLLGQIYGYTF
TGTGCCAGCCTCCTTGGACAGATCTATGGCTACACCTTC
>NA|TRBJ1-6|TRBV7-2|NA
CASSFPGLNSPLHF
TGTGCCAGCAGCTTTCCAGGGTTAAATTCACCCCTCCACTTT